Below are 27 T cell receptor beta chains sequenced from a single sample in a study of blood T cell repertoires in COVID-19. Sequencing was performed with immunoSEQ multiplex PCR; in TCRdb, only in-frame clones are kept and a portion is missing. In the table there are about 210,000 clones, roughly four fifths of which are singletons. The sequencing input was peripheral blood. All receptors derive from a woman between 40 and 50 years old with acute or convalescent COVID-19.

Comments on this clone: Given a much more abundant clone one base away, this may be a read error. The sample contains more than one DNA sequence encoding this CDR3. The gene calls are TRBV5-1 and TRBJ2-2, with 10 bases matching TRBD1. This CDR3 has 15 amino acids. V shed 5 bases and J 5 bases; nucleotides not matched to a gene: 6. The germline gives CDR1 SGHRS, CDR2 YFSETQ. The CDR3 coding sequence is TGCGCCAGCAGTTCGACAGGGGGCGGGACCGGGGAGCTGTTTTTT. Its protein is CASSSTGGGTGELFF.

The chain employs TRBV19 and TRBJ2-1, with 7 bases lining up with TRBD2. CDR3 size: 16 residues. The V segment lost 3 bases and the J segment 4 bases; nucleotides outside the gene matches: 9. From germline, CDR1 is LNHDA and CDR2 SQIVND (reference sequence). CDR3 loop: CASSIYSLAEYNEQFF. The CDR3 DNA sequence: TGTGCCAGTAGTATCTATAGTCTAGCGGAGTACAATGAGCAGTTCTTC.

This sequence joins TRBV9 and TRBJ1-2; D is undetermined. CDR1 is SGDLS and CDR2 is YYNGEE in the germline V gene. V shed 5 bases and J shed 6 bases, with 11 bases lying between them. This CDR3 contains 12 residues. The CDR3 nucleotides read TGTGCCAGCAGTAAGGAGCGGGATGGCTACACCTTC. It translates to CASSKERDGYTF.

This chain uses TRBV6-5 with TRBJ2-4; TRBD1 agrees at 8 bases. Germline V gene lookup returns CDR1 MNHEY and CDR2 SVGAGI. J gave up 10 bases and V 7 bases, and 3 bases lay outside the gene matches. The length of the CDR3 is 11 residues. CDR3 amino acids: CASTDRGIQYF. In DNA, the CDR3 is TGTGCCAGCACCGACAGGGGAATTCAGTACTTC.

Concerning this clone itself: The junction shows a germline mismatch at one end, possibly a read error. This chain connects TRBV10-2 to TRBJ2-7, with D perhaps TRBD1 (5 bases). CDR3 length: 14 amino acids. Germline V gives CDR1 WSHSY, CDR2 SAAADI. The CDR3 loop reads CASSESSINRPRTF. The CDR3 DNA reads TGCGCCAGCAGTGAGTCGTCCATAAACAGGCCTCGGACCTTC.

This clone was seen only a few times. The chain couples TRBV4-2 to TRBJ2-7; the D gene is possibly TRBD1 (6 bases). CDR1 is LGHNA, CDR2 YNFKEQ, per germline. Trimming took off 4 bases at V and 0 bases at J, with 19 bases between the two ends. This CDR3 spans 17 amino acids. CDR3 sequence (DNA): TGTGCCAGCAGCCGAATAATGGATCAGGGGAGCTCCTACGAGCAGTACTTC. It translates to CASSRIMDQGSSYEQYF.

The V and J genes are TRBV6-1 and TRBJ2-7; TRBD2 matches 10 bases. There are 17 residues in the CDR3. V shed 2 bases, J shed 3 bases, and the junction held 10 bases outside the gene matches. Germline V CDR1 and CDR2: MNHNS, SASEGT. This CDR3 is CASSEYGAGLAFYEQYF. In DNA form, the CDR3 reads TGTGCCAGCAGTGAATACGGGGCGGGACTAGCGTTCTACGAGCAGTACTTC.

As DNA, the CDR3 is TGTGCCAGCAGCCTAAGGACAGGGATCACGGAGACCCAGTACTTC. Its translation is CASSLRTGITETQYF. This sequence joins TRBV2 and TRBJ2-5, with 8 bases lining up with TRBD1. CDR1 is SNHLY and CDR2 is FYNNEI in the germline V gene. Unmatched junction bases numbered 11, after V lost 6 bases and J lost 5 bases. This CDR3 is built from 15 residues. Full variable domain (remainder filled in from reference TRBV2 and TRBJ2-5): EPEVTQTPSHQVTQMGQEVILRCVPISNHLYFYWYRQILGQKVEFLVSFYNNEISEKSEIFDDQFSVERPDGSNFTLKIRSTKLEDSAMYFCASSLRTGITETQYFGPGTRLLVL.

The chain recombines TRBV30 with TRBJ1-1; a possible D gene is TRBD1 (6 bases). Germline CDR1 reads GTSNPN; CDR2 reads SVGIG (reference sequence). This CDR3 comprises 14 residues. V lost 1 base and J 5 bases, leaving 14 bases between the germline ends. CDR3 protein: CAWSAGAGETEAFF. The CDR3 DNA sequence: TGTGCCTGGAGTGCAGGGGCTGGCGAGACTGAAGCTTTCTTT.

The V gene is TRBV19, the J gene TRBJ2-7; perhaps TRBD1 as D (5 bases). Germline V gives CDR1 LNHDA, CDR2 SQIVND (reference sequence). This CDR3 contains 13 residues. V gave up 3 bases and J gave up 1 base, with 7 bases separating them. CDR3 loop: CASSIQGSYEQYF. In DNA, the CDR3 is TGTGCCAGTAGTATTCAGGGATCCTACGAGCAGTACTTC.

J is TRBJ1-1 and V is TRBV23-1; 10 bases are a match to TRBD1. TRBV23-1 is labeled an ORF, and its function is uncertain. The CDR3 loop spans 15 amino acids. V was clipped by 3 bases and J by 0 bases; unmatched bases: 1. The CDR3 sequence is CASSHGQGVNTEAFF. CDR3 DNA: TGCGCCAGCAGTCACGGACAGGGGGTGAACACTGAAGCTTTCTTT.

This clone was detected once. The V call is TRBV27, the J call TRBJ2-7; TRBD2 matches 12 bases. V lost 4 bases, J lost 1 base, and 5 bases stayed unmatched. Germline lookup yields CDR1 MNHEY and CDR2 SMNVEV (reference sequence). This CDR3 comprises 16 residues. The chain's CDR3 is CASSWASGGGSYEQYF. In DNA form, the CDR3 reads TGTGCCAGCAGTTGGGCTAGCGGGGGGGGGTCCTACGAGCAGTACTTC.

This clone was found once. V and J are TRBV19 and TRBJ1-6; tentatively, D is TRBD1 (6 bases). Trimming took off 7 bases at V and 7 bases at J, with 17 bases between the two ends. Germline V gene lookup returns CDR1 LNHDA and CDR2 SQIVND (reference sequence). This CDR3 comprises 15 residues. The chain's CDR3 is CASTISGTNNSPLHF. The CDR3, as DNA: TGTGCCAGTACCATCTCCGGGACAAACAATTCACCCCTCCACTTT. Using reference TRBV19 and TRBJ1-6 for the parts outside the CDR3, the full variable domain is DGGITQSPKYLFRKEGQNVTLSCEQNLNHDAMYWYRQDPGQGLRLIYYSQIVNDFQKGDIAEGYSVSREKKESFPLTVTSAQKNPTAFYLCASTISGTNNSPLHFGNGTRLTVT.

The rearrangement links TRBV4-1 to TRBJ1-2; TRBD1 might be the D (6 bases). This CDR3 is built from 15 residues. V gave up 2 bases and J gave up 4 bases, with 14 bases separating them. Per germline, CDR1 MGHRA and CDR2 YSYEKL. The DNA for the CDR3 is TGCGCCAGCAGCCAATCTGCCACAGGGTTCTATGGCTACACCTTC. Translating gives CASSQSATGFYGYTF.

V is TRBV9 and J is TRBJ2-1; the D gene is possibly TRBD2 (5 bases). The CDR3 is 16 residues long. CDR1 is SGDLS, CDR2 YYNGEE, per germline. Trimming cost V 3 bases and J 0 bases, with 13 bases left between them. CDR3 sequence reads: CASSARLSDSYNEQFF. Here the CDR3 DNA reads TGTGCCAGCAGCGCCCGACTTAGCGACTCCTACAATGAGCAGTTCTTC.

Written as DNA, the CDR3 is TGTGCCAGCAGCCAAGGGATTAGCGGGAACACAGATACGCAGTATTTT. Its protein is CASSQGISGNTDTQYF. The rearrangement links TRBV4-2 to TRBJ2-3; 8 nucleotides line up with TRBD2. This CDR3 contains 16 residues. J lost 2 bases, V lost 1 base, and 5 bases had no gene match. Germline lookup yields CDR1 LGHNA and CDR2 YNFKEQ.

The chain is built from TRBV7-3 and TRBJ1-2; the D gene is possibly TRBD1 (6 bases). Per germline, CDR1 SGHTA and CDR2 FQGTGA. The V gene lost 2 bases and the J gene lost 4 bases, with 14 bases spanning the gap. The CDR3 length is 15 residues. CDR3 in DNA: TGTGCCAGCAGCTTAGCACCTACGACAGGCTATGGCTACACCTTC. It specifies CASSLAPTTGYGYTF.

The V and J genes are TRBV24-1 and TRBJ2-5; D possibly corresponds to TRBD1 (5 bases). This CDR3 has 14 residues. Germline V gene lookup returns CDR1 KGHDR and CDR2 SFDVKD. V shed 2 bases and J shed 5 bases, with 11 bases lying between them. The CDR3, as DNA: TGTGCCACCAGTGATTCCCGACAGATCGAGACCCAGTACTTC. Encoded protein: CATSDSRQIETQYF.

The rearrangement uses TRBV5-1 and TRBJ1-1; TRBD1 is a possible D gene (5 bases). The CDR3 length is 13 residues. Trimming took off 6 bases at V and 2 bases at J, with 11 bases between the two ends. The V gene's germline CDR1 is SGHRS and CDR2 YFSETQ. CDR3 DNA sequence: TGCGCCAGCACCCGGGGGACTAACACTGAAGCTTTCTTT. Amino acids: CASTRGTNTEAFF.

The gene calls are TRBV5-1 and TRBJ2-3; possibly TRBD2 for D (5 bases). The CDR3 extends over 14 amino acids. The V and J ends lost 0 bases and 4 bases respectively, with 9 bases between them. Looked up from germline, CDR1 is SGHRS and CDR2 is YFSETQ. CDR3 protein: CASSLAGSSDTQYF. CDR3 in DNA: TGCGCCAGCAGCTTGGCGGGGAGTTCAGATACGCAGTATTTT.

The chain recombines TRBV29-1 with TRBJ1-2, with D perhaps matching TRBD1 (5 bases). From germline, CDR1 is SQVTM and CDR2 ANQGSEA. The CDR3 spans 14 residues. The V gene lost 4 bases and the J gene lost 6 bases, with 18 bases spanning the gap. CDR3 region: CSVGTWQGRNGYTF. CDR3 DNA: TGCAGCGTTGGAACCTGGCAGGGAAGGAATGGCTACACCTTC.

This clone was counted once. The rearrangement links TRBV3-1 (or the pseudogene TRBV3-2) to TRBJ2-7, with TRBD1 matching over 8 bases. The CDR3 is 15 residues long. Germline V gene sequence: CDR1 LGHDT, CDR2 YNNKEL (reference sequence). Germline trimming cut 0 bases from V and 0 bases from J; bases unmatched to any gene: 1. The CDR3 loop is CASSQDQGASYEQYF. The DNA for the CDR3 is TGTGCCAGCAGCCAAGATCAGGGGGCCTCCTACGAGCAGTACTTC.

The rearrangement joins TRBV19 to TRBJ2-2; 8 bases map to TRBD1. The germline V gene has CDR1 LNHDA and CDR2 SQIVND (reference sequence). This CDR3 is built from 20 residues. Trimming removed 2 bases from V and 6 bases from J; junction bases left unmatched: 20. This CDR3 is CASSIQSQGRWTGSAGELFF. The CDR3 DNA sequence: TGTGCCAGTAGTATACAATCTCAGGGTCGGTGGACAGGGAGCGCCGGGGAGCTGTTTTTT.

This chain joins TRBV7-9 and TRBJ1-1, with 8 bases matching TRBD1. Germline loops: CDR1 SEHNR, CDR2 FQNEAQ (reference sequence). Trimming took 6 bases from V and 1 from J; bases not matched to a gene: 10. There are 16 residues in the CDR3. The CDR3 here is CASSTGVGTGNTEAFF. As DNA, the CDR3 is TGTGCCAGCAGTACAGGAGTGGGGACAGGGAACACTGAAGCTTTCTTT.

This rearrangement joins TRBV2 to TRBJ1-5; D remains ambiguous. This CDR3 region has 16 residues. CDR1 and CDR2 from the germline V gene are SNHLY and FYNNEI. V was trimmed by 2 bases and J by 2 bases, leaving 13 bases between them. This CDR3 reads CASSEFPVSGNQPQHF. DNA of the CDR3: TGTGCCAGCAGTGAATTTCCGGTCTCGGGCAATCAGCCCCAGCATTTT.

This chain uses TRBV19 with TRBJ1-5; a possible D gene is TRBD1 (5 bases). Trimming took off 7 bases at V and 3 bases at J, with 13 bases between the two ends. This CDR3 comprises 14 residues. CDR1 is LNHDA, CDR2 SQIVND, per germline (reference sequence). The CDR3: CASTRAGVNQPQHF. In DNA, the CDR3 is TGTGCCAGTACCCGGGCGGGGGTCAATCAGCCCCAGCATTTT.

The V gene is TRBV4-2, the J gene TRBJ1-2; maybe TRBD1 (5 bases). This CDR3 is 13 amino acids long. Trimming removed 0 bases from V and 8 bases from J, with 10 bases in between. Germline CDR1 and CDR2: LGHNA and YNFKEQ. As DNA, the CDR3 is TGTGCCAGCAGCCAAGATGGCAGGGCGGGCTACACCTTC. This codes for CASSQDGRAGYTF.